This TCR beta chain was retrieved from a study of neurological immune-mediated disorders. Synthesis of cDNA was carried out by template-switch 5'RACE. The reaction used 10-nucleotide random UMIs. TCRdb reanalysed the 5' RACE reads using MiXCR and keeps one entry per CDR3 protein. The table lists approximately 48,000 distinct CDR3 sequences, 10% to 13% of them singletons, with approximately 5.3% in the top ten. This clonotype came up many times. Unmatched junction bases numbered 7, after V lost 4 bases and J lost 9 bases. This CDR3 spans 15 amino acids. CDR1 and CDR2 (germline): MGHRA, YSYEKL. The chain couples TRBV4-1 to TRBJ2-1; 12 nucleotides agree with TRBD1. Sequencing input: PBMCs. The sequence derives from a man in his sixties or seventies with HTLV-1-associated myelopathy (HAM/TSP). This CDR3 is CASSPPGTGGSEQFF. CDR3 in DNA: TGCGCCAGCAGCCCACCCGGGACAGGGGGCAGTGAGCAGTTCTTC.